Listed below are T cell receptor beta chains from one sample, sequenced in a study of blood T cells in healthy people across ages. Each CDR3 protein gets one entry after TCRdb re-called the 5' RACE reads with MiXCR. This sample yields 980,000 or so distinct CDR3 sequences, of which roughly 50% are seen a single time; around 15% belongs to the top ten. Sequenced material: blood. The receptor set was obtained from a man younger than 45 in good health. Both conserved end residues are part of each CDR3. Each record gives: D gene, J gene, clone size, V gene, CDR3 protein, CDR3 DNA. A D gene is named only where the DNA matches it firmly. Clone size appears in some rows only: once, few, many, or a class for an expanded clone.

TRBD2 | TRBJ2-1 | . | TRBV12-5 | CASVRGRGQNEQFF | TGTGCTAGTGTCCGGGGGAGGGGTCAGAATGAGCAGTTCTTC
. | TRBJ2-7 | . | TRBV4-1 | CASSQDRLTHEQYF | TGCGCCAGCAGCCAGGATAGGTTAACCCACGAGCAGTACTTC
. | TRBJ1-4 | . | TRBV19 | CASSVRSGDANEKLFF | TGTGCCAGTAGTGTTCGATCAGGGGATGCTAATGAAAAACTGTTTTTT
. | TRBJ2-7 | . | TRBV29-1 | CSAEDGAISYEQYF | TGCAGCGCTGAAGATGGTGCCATCTCCTACGAGCAGTACTTC
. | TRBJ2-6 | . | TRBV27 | CASSQPRGLYGANVLTF | TGTGCCAGCAGTCAACCTAGGGGCCTCTATGGGGCCAACGTCCTGACTTTC
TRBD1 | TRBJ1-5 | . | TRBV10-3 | CAIGTTGTDNQPQHF | TGTGCCATCGGTACAACCGGGACAGATAATCAGCCCCAGCATTTT
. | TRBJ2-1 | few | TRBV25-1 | CASSESNEQFF | TGTGCCAGCAGTGAATCCAATGAGCAGTTCTTC
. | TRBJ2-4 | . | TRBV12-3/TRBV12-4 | CASSRGGRVNIQYF | TGTGCCAGCAGCAGGGGGGGCCGGGTCAACATTCAGTACTTC
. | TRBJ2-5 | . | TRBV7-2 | CASSLRGQTQYF | TGTGCCAGCAGCTTGAGAGGACAGACCCAGTACTTC
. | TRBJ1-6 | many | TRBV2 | CASSEYRNSPLHF | TGTGCCAGCAGTGAATATCGGAATTCACCCCTCCACTTT
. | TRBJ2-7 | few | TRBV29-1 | CSAGGSGSSYEQYF | TGCAGCGCTGGGGGCTCTGGAAGCTCCTACGAGCAGTACTTC
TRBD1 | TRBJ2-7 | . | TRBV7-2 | CASSPQGTVGSYEQYF | TGTGCCAGCAGCCCGCAAGGGACAGTGGGCTCCTACGAGCAGTACTTC
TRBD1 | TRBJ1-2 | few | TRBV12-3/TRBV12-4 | CASSFDRDRGYTF | TGTGCCAGCAGCTTCGACAGGGATAGAGGCTACACCTTC
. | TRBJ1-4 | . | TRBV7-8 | CASSSVTARNEKLFF | TGTGCCAGCAGCTCCGTGACAGCGAGGAATGAAAAACTGTTTTTT
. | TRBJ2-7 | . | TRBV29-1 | CSVGISPYEQYF | TGCAGCGTTGGTATCAGCCCCTACGAGCAGTACTTC
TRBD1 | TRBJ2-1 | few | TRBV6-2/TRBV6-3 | CASSYSVTGQENYNEQFF | TGTGCCAGCAGTTACTCAGTTACAGGACAGGAGAACTACAATGAGCAGTTCTTC
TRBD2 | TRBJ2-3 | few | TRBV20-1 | CSATTSGAFTDTQYF | TGCAGTGCAACGACTAGCGGGGCCTTCACAGATACGCAGTATTTT
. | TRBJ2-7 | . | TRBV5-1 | CASSLGRVGDEQYF | TGCGCCAGCAGCTTGGGGCGGGTTGGCGACGAACAGTACTTC
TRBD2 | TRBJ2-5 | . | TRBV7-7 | CASRSSGREETQYF | TGTGCTAGCAGGTCTAGCGGGCGAGAAGAGACCCAGTACTTC
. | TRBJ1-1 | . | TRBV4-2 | CASSQDPGGKTEAFF | TGTGCCAGCAGCCAAGATCCGGGGGGGAAGACTGAAGCTTTCTTT
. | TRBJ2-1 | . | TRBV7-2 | CASSPMPDAYNEQFF | TGTGCCAGCAGCCCGATGCCGGATGCCTACAATGAGCAGTTCTTC
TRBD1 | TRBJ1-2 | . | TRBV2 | CASSEEPGGGYTF | TGTGCCAGCAGTGAAGAGCCAGGGGGTGGCTACACCTTC
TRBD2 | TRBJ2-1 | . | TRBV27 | CATGTSPDNEQFF | TGTGCCACCGGGACTAGCCCGGACAATGAGCAGTTCTTC
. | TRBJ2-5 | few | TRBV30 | CAWSSPTGTQYF | TGTGCCTGGAGTTCTCCCACGGGGACCCAGTACTTC
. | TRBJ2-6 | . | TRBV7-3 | CASSLQLSGANVLTF | TGTGCCAGCAGTCTCCAATTATCTGGGGCCAACGTCCTGACTTTC
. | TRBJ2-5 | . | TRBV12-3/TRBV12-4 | CASSWLGETQYF | TGTGCCAGCAGTTGGCTTGGGGAGACCCAGTACTTC
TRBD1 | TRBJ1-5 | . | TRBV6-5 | CASSPRDSYSQPQHF | TGTGCCAGCAGCCCTCGGGACAGTTACAGTCAGCCCCAGCATTTT
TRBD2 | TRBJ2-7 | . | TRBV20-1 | CSHNGDNRGDEQYF | TGCAGCCACAACGGTGACAACCGGGGGGACGAGCAGTACTTC
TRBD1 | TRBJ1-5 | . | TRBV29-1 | CSVVGQDSNQPQHF | TGCAGCGTTGTGGGACAGGATAGCAATCAGCCCCAGCATTTT
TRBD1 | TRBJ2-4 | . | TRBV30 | CAWIPGQGDIQYF | TGTGCCTGGATCCCGGGACAGGGAGACATTCAGTACTTC
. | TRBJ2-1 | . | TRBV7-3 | CASSATKSSYNEQFF | TGTGCCAGCAGCGCGACTAAGAGCTCCTACAATGAGCAGTTCTTC
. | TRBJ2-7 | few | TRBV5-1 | CASSLTGSGSYEQYF | TGCGCCAGCAGCTTGACAGGGAGTGGCTCCTACGAGCAGTACTTC
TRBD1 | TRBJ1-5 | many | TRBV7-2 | CASSLGQAMGLYSNQPQHF | TGTGCCAGCAGCTTGGGACAGGCTATGGGCCTATATAGCAATCAGCCCCAGCATTTT
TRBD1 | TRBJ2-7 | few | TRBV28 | CASSYTGGEQYF | TGTGCCAGCAGCTACACAGGGGGCGAGCAGTACTTC
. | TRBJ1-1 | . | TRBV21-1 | CASSKWAEGTEAFF | .
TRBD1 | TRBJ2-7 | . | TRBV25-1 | CASSEGTAPTYEQYF | TGTGCCAGCAGTGAGGGGACAGCCCCGACCTACGAGCAGTACTTC
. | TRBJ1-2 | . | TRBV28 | CASSLAGGTGNNYGYTF | TGTGCCAGCAGTTTAGCCGGTGGAACAGGGAATAACTATGGCTACACCTTC
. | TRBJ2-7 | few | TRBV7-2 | CASSSPGRTYEQYF | TGTGCCAGCAGCTCCCCCGGGCGAACCTACGAGCAGTACTTC
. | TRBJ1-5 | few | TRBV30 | CAWRDSSNQPQHF | TGTGCCTGGAGGGACAGTAGCAATCAGCCCCAGCATTTT
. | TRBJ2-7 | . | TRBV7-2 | CASSPASGMSNEQYF | TGTGCCAGCAGCCCCGCAAGTGGTATGAGTAACGAGCAGTACTTC
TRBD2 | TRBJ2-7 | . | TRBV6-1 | CASRPRIAGGHSSYEQYF | TGTGCCAGCAGGCCCCGTATAGCGGGGGGCCATAGCTCCTACGAGCAGTACTTC
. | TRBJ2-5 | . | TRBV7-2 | CASSPGTTRTETQYF | TGTGCCAGCAGCCCCGGGACCACAAGGACGGAGACCCAGTACTTC
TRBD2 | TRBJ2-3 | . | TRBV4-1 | CAGSQATGTSGDTDTQYF | TGCGCCGGCAGCCAAGCCACCGGGACTAGCGGCGACACAGATACGCAGTATTTT
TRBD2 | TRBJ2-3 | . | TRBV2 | CASSDFRGGVDTQYF | TGTGCCAGCAGTGATTTCCGCGGGGGGGTTGATACGCAGTATTTT
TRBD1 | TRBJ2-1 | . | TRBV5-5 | CASSYLGATGGYNEQFF | TGTGCCAGCAGCTACTTGGGCGCGACAGGGGGATACAATGAGCAGTTCTTC
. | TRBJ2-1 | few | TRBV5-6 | CASSLLGQGNNEQFF | TGTGCCAGCAGCTTACTTGGGCAGGGGAACAATGAGCAGTTCTTC
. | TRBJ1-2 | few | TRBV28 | CASSLKPYGYTF | TGTGCCAGCAGTTTAAAACCCTATGGCTACACCTTC
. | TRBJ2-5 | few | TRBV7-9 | CAGSQSETQYF | TGTGCCGGGTCCCAGTCTGAGACCCAGTACTTC
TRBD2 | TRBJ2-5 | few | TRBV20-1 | CSARASVASGETQYF | TGCAGTGCTAGAGCCTCCGTCGCTAGCGGGGAGACCCAGTACTTC
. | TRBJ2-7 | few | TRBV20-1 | CSAKRRQALFSYEQYF | TGCAGTGCTAAACGCCGGCAGGCACTCTTTTCCTACGAGCAGTACTTC
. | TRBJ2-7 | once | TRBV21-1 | CASTKASSYEQYF | TGTGCCAGCACAAAGGCATCCTCCTACGAGCAGTACTTC
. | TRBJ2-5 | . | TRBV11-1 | CASSLFEQAETQYF | TGTGCCAGCAGCCTTTTCGAACAGGCCGAGACCCAGTACTTC
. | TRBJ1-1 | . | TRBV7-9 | CASSLFEGSEAFF | TGTGCCAGCAGCTTATTCGAGGGGAGTGAAGCTTTCTTT
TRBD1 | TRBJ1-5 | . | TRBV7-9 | CASSPGTGGVRTPQHF | TGTGCCAGCAGCCCCGGGACAGGGGGCGTTCGAACGCCCCAGCATTTT
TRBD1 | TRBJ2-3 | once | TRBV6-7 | CATPGTDADTQYF | TGTGCCACCCCCGGGACAGATGCAGATACGCAGTATTTT
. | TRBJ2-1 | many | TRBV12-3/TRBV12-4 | CASSFRGAGHEQFF | TGTGCCAGCAGTTTTCGCGGTGCGGGCCATGAGCAGTTCTTC
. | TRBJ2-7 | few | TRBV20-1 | CSARVTASYEQYF | TGCAGTGCTAGAGTTACAGCCTCCTACGAGCAGTACTTC
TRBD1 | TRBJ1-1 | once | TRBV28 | CASRPGDRRTEAFF | TGTGCCAGCAGACCCGGGGACAGACGAACTGAAGCTTTCTTT
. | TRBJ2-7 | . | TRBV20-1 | CSTPDNSYEQYF | TGCAGTACTCCTGATAACTCCTACGAGCAGTACTTC
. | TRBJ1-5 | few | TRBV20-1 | CSARDLKTGNQPQHF | TGCAGTGCTAGAGATTTGAAAACAGGGAATCAGCCCCAGCATTTT